This TCR beta chain stems from a study of patients and donors after allogeneic stem cell transplantation. CDR1 and CDR2 (germline): SGHRS, YFSETQ. Trimming took 5 bases from V and 7 from J; bases not matched to a gene: 4. There are 13 residues in the CDR3. TCRdb re-called the RT-PCR reads with MiXCR, one entry per CDR3 protein. The profile covers about 74,000 distinct CDR3 sequences, with around 27% appearing a single time and more than 25% taken by the ten largest. The sample comprised blood, either unsorted or a sorted T cell fraction (not recorded which). The TCR sequence derives from a human donor who was either an allogeneic HSCT recipient or a stem cell or donor lymphocyte infusion donor (not recorded which). It is not recorded whose cells these are; they may come from a transplant donor. V is TRBV5-1 and J is TRBJ2-1; 9 bases are a match to TRBD1. This CDR3 reads CASSNDRGNEQFF. CDR3 nucleotides: TGCGCCAGCAGTAATGACAGGGGGAATGAGCAGTTCTTC.